The entry below describes one TCR beta chain. The target of this receptor is not known. Base qualities are not at hand, and no much larger clone is one base apart. The CDR3 covers 15 residues, taking in both the cysteine and the phenylalanine. The sequence is cut down to CDR3 DNA, 45 bases in frame from base 1. These data come from a study of blood T cell repertoires in COVID-19 (dated by TCRdb to the early 2020s). About the study as a whole: Collaborator samples came from the United States, Italy and Spain and covered acute and convalescent phases of COVID-19. The dataset comprised deeply sampled blood TCRbeta repertoires from subjects exposed to, actively infected with, or recovered from COVID-19. Samples were obtained from the ongoing ImmuneRACE study (first 160 participants) and from roughly 1,300 subjects provided by 6 global collaborators. The repertoires were released in a freely available public database meant as a resource for research on the immune response to SARS-CoV-2. Where available, HLA class I and class II types were obtained from metadata supplied by the sample provider rather than from assay-based typing. The material from the prospective study consisted of cDNA or gDNA derived from T cells, B-cell-depleted T cells, or PBMCs. Nearly every sample came with metadata listing a de-identified subject ID, COVID-19 status, age in years and sex.

Summary of the overall study and its limitations: Clinical and demographic metadata were provided uncurated, with the amount varying by source and participant.

TCRbeta CDR3 regions were amplified from genomic DNA using the immunoSEQ Assay, a bias-controlled multiplex PCR. In the authors' own workflow: Nucleated cell counts per sample were estimated from amplification of reference gene primers within the assay. To quantify the absolute abundance of each unique TCRbeta CDR3 rearrangement, sequence reads were collapsed and filtered. For each sample, productive Simpson clonality was calculated by taking the square root of Simpson's diversity index across productive rearrangements. Sourced from immuneACCESS, this table was stored by TCRdb with only in-frame sequences that have V and J called. A share of the clones is absent; for the studies checked, an unresolved V gene accounts for under half, and the remainder has no known explanation. V and J calls and clone size come straight from that table; D and trimming were deduced from the DNA. The sample records under 150,000 clones, approximately 84% of which are singletons. The top ten constitute 9.5% to 15% of the sample.

The collaborating institutions used their own protocols to collect whole blood in K2EDTA tubes. For TCRbeta analysis, collaborators shipped samples in one of three forms: frozen whole blood, isolated PBMCs, or DNA extracted from either of those sample types. Sequencing input: peripheral blood. The sequence was obtained from a human donor in a cohort sampled during active COVID-19. Here the chain combines TRBV21-1 and TRBJ1-5; the DNA was not compared with TRBD1, the D call given in the table. TRBV21-1 is a pseudogene. The CDR3 is CASGQVRGSNQPQHF. The sequenced DNA: TGTGCCAGCGGACAGGTCCGGGGTAGCAATCAGCCCCAGCATTTT.